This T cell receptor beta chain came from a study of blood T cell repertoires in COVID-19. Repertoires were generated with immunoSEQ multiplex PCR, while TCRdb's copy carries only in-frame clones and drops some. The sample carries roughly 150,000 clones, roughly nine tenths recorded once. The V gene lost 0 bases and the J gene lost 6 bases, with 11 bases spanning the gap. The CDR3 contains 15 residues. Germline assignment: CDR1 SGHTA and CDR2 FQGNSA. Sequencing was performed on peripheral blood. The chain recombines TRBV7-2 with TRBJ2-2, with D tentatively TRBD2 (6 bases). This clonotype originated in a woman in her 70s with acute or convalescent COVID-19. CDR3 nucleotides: TGTGCCAGCAGCTTAGCGCTTGGGAGGCCCGGGGAGCTGTTTTTT. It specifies CASSLALGRPGELFF. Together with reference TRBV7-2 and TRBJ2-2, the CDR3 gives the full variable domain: GAGVSQSPSNKVTEKGKDVELRCDPISGHTALYWYRQSLGQGLEFLIYFQGNSAPDKSGLPSDRFSAERTGGSVSTLTIQRTQQEDSAVYLCASSLALGRPGELFFGEGSRLTVL.